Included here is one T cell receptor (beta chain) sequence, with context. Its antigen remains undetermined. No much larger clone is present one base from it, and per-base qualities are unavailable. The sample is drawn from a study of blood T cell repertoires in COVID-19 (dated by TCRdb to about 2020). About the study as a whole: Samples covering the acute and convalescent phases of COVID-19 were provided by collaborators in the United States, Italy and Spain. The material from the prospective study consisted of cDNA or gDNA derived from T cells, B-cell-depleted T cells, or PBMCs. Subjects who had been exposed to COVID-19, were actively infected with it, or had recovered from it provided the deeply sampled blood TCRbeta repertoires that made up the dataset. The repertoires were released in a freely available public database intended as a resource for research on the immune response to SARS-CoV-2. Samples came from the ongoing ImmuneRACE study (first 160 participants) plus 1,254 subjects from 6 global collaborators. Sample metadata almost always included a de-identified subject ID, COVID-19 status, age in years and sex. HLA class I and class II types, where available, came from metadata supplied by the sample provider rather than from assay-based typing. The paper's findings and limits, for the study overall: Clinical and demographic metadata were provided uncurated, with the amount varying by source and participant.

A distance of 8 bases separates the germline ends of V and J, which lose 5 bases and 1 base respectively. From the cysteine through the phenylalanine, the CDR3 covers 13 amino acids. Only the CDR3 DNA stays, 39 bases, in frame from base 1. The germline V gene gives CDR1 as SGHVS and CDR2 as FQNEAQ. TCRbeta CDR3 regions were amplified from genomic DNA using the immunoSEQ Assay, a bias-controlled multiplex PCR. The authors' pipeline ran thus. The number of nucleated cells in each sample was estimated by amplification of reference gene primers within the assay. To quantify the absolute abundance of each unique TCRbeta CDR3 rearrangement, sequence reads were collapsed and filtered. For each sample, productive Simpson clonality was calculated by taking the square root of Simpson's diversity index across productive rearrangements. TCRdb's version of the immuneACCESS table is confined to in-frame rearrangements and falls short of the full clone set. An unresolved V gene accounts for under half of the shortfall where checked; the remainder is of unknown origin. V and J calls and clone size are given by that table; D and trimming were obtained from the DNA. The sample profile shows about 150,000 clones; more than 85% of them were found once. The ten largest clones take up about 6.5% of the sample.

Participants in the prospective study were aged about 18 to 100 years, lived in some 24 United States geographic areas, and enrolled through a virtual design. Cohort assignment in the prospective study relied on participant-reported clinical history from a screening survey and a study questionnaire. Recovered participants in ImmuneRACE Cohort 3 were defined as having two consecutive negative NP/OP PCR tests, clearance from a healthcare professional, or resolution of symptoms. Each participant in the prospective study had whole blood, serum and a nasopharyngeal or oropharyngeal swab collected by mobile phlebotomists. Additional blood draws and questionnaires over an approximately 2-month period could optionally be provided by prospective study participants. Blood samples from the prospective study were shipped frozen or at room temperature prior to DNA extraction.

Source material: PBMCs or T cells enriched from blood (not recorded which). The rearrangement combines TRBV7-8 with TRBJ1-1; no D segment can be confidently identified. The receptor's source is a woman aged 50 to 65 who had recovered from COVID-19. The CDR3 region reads CASSPTPNTEAFF. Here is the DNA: TGTGCCAGCAGCCCTACGCCGAACACTGAAGCTTTCTTT.